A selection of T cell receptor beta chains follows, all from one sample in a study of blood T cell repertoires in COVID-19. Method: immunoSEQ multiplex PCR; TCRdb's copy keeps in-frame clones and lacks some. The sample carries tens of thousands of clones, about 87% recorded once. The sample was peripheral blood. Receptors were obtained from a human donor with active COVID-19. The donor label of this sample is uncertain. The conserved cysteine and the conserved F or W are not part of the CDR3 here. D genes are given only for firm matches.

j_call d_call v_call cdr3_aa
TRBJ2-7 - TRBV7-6 ASSLARNQLEFHEQY
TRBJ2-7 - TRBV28 ASSPPGQPSSYEQY
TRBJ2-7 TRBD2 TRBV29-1 SVGLGTSGIYEQY
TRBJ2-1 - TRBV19 ASSSPPEGYYNEQF
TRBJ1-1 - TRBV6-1 ASSEEGRRGAF
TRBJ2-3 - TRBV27 ASIPRGLDTQY
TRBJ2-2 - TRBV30 AWKFRTPNTGELF
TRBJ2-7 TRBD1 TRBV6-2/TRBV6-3 ASSYRTGYEQY
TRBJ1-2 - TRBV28 ASSLSGVNYGYGYT
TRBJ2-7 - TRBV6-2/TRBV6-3 ASSSRDISTKQY
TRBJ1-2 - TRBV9 ASSEQGSNYGYT
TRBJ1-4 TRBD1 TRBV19 ASRKDRTNEKLF
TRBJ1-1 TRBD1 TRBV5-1 ASSSRQGRGTEAF
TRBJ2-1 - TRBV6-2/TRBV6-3 ASSFARANEQF
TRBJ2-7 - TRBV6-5 ASSPLARGSYEQY
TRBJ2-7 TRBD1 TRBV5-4 ASSLYRGDEQY
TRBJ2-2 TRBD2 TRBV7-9 ASSLTSGRPNTGELF
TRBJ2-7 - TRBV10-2 ASTQGYEQY
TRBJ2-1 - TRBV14 ASSLVGRAAYNEQF
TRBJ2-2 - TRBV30 AWSVSGNAGELF
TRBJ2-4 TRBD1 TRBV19 ASSPGGQGGDIQY
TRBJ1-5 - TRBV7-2 ASSLGAGNQPQH
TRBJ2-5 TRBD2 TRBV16 ASSPLAGDFETQY
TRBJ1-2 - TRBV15 ATSRAGAQIYGYT